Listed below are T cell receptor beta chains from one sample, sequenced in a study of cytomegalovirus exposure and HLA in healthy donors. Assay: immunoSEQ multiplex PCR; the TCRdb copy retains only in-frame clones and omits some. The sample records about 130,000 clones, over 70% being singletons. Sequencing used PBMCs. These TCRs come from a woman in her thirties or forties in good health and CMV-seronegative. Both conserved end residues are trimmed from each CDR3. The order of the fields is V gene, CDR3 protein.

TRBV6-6,ASSSPDRLNTGELF
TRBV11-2,ASSLETGYGTEAF
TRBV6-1,ASSEQGLNQPQH
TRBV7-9,ASSSRQGAGGYT
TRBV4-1,ASSQGGAGQY
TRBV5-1,ASSLDGSRTDTQY
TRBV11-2,ASSPKWTEETQY
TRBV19,ASSRDRDRYSNQPQH
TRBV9,ASSDPGLAGNTGELF
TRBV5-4,ASSPGLASNTGELF
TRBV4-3,ASSQARGHNSPLH
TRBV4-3,ASSQDSRGKIGTEAF
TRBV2,ASSEWGVNTEAF
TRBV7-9,ASSYDVGGRTYEQY
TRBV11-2,ASTLDRALYEQY
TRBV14,ASSQVYYGGADDEQF
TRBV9,ASSSKGGNSPLH
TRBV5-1,ASSWMDNDNGYT
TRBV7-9,ASSPRLAGSTDTQY
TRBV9,ASSATSRAEAF
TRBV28,ASSFVHFGQGGWSPLH
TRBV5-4,ASSQNRENYGYT
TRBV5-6,ASSLGLASETQY
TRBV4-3,ASSQDRGRWELF
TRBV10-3,AISETGLNTEAF
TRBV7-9,ASSQGGGTEAF
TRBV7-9,ASSLGGTDYTEAF
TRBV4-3,ASSQDGGRGYT
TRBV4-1,ASSQHPGDMSYGYT
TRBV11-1,ASSLMQGTSGNTIY
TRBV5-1,ASRKLLTYEQY
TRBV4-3,ASSQERGLSYNEQF
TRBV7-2,ASSLELAGGNTQY
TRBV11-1,ASSSQGAYGYT
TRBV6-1,ASSEALGGGTHEQY
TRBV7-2,ASSPRLASQF
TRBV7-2,ASSPWTSGRRVSYEQY
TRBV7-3,ASSSGPGHRGYT
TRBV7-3,ASSSQGRANTEAF
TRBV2,ASRRGGQETQY
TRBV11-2,ASSGSGRLSTDTQY
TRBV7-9,SSNPTSKNTGELF
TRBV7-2,ASSLIAGGEETQY
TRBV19,ASSLGQGVSPLH
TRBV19,ASSTTGSPEAF
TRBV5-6,ASRMTGGGESRGYT
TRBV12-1,ASSSSRNTGELF
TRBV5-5,ASSLAEIYGYT
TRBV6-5,ASSNDRGWSYEQY
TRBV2,ASSDGGVNTEAF
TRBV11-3,ASSLGGENEAF
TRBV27,ASSSLGGVNEQF
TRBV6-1,ASSESGPNQPQH